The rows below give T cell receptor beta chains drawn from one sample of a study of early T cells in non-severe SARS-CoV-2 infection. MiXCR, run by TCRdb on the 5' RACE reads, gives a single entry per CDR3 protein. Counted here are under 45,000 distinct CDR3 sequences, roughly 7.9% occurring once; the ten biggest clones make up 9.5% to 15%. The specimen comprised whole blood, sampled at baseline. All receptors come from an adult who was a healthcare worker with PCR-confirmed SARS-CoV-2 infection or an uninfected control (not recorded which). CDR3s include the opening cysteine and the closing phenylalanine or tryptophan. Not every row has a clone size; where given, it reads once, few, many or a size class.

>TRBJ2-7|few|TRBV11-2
CASSLGQLYEQYF
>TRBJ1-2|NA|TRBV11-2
CASSLGQGLGYTF
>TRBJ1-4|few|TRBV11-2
CASSSQGVGEKLFF
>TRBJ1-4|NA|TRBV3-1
CASSPTSTNEKLFF
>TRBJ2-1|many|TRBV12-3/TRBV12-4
CASSLERGLYNEQFF
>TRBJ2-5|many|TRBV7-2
CASSLAMNQETQYF
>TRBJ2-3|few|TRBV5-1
CASSLSPTGNADTQYF
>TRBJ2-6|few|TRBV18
CASSPPGLSRSGANVLTF
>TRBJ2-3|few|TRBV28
CASSLTQEYTQYF
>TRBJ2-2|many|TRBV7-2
CASSSTGNRGGELFF
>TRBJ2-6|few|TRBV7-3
CASSRKAGANVLTF
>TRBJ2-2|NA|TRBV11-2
CASSSQGTGELFF
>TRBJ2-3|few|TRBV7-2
CASSLVGLAGASDTQYF
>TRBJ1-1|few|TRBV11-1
CASSLAQGRSEAFF
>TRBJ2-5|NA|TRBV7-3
CASSRDRGIRYF
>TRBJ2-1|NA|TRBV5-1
CASSLVRDTYNEQFF
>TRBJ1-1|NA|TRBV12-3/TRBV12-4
CASRRTENTEAFF
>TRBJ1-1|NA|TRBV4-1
CASSHLLGTGVGTEAFF
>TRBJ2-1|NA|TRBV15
CATSRGRVASYNEQFF
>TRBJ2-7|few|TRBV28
CASSFDRGHEQYF
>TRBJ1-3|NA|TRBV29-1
CSVEDETPGNTIYF
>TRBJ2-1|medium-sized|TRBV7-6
CASSLGQGRGQFF
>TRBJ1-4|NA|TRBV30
CAWSGGGFGEKLFF
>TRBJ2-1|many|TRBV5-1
CASSADRASYNEQFF
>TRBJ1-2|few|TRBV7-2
CASNDVGQAYGYTF
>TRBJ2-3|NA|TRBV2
CASSGHSSTDTQYF